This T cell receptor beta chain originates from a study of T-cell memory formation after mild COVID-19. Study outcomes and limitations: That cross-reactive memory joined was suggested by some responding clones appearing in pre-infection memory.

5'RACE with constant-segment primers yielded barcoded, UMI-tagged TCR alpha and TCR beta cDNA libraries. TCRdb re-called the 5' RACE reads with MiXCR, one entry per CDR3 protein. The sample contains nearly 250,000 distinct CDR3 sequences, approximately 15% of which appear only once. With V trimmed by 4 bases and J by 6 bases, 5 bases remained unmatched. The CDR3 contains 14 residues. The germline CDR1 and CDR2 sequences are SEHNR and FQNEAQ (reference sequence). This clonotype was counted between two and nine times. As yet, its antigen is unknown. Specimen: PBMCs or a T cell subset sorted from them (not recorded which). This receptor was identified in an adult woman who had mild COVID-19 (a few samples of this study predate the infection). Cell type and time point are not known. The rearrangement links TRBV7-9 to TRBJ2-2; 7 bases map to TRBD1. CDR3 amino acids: CASSSQGFSGELFF. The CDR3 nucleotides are TGTGCCAGCAGCTCACAGGGGTTTTCCGGGGAGCTGTTTTTT.